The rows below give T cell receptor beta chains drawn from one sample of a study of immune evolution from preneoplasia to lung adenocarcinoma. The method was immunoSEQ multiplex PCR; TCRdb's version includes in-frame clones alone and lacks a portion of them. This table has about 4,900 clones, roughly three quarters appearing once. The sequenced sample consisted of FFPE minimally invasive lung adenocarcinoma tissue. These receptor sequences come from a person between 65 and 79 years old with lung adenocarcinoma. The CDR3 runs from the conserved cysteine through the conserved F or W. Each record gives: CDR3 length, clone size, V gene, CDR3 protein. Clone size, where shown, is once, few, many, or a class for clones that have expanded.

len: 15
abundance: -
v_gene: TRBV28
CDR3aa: CASSFPETVNTEAFF

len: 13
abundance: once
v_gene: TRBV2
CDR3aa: CASSDGGVYGYTF

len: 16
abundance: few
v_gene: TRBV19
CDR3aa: CASSKIRTGFNQPQHF

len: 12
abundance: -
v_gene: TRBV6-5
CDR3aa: CASSQGNNEQFF

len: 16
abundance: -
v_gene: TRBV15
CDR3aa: CATSSRISGGLDTQYF

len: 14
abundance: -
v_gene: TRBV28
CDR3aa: CASRGWDRNQPQHF

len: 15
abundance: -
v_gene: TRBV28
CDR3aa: CASSFGGGLNEKLFF

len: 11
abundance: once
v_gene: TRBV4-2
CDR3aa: CASSGAYTQYF

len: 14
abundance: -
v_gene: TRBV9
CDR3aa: CASSVEGVNSPLHF

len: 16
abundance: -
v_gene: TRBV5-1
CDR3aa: CASSPGGDRANTEAFF

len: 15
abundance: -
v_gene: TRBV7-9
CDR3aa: CASSSPGQGAAKLFF

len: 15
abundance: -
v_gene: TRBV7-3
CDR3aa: CASSFGGGSYNEQFF

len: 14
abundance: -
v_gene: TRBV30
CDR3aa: CAWTRGQTNSPLHF

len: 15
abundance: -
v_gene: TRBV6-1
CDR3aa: CASSVAVGEWETQYF

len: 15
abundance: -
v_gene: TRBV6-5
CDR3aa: CASSHRVGGQETQYF

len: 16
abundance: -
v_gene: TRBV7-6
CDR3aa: CASSQSPLRDPWTQYF

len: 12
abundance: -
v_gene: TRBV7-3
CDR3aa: CASADHLGELFF

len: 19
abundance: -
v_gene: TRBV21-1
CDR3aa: CASSKIPPRGELSNQPQHF

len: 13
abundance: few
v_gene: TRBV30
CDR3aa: CAWSGTGNYGYTF

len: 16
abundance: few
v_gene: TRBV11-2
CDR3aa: CASSLAGGGPSYEQYF

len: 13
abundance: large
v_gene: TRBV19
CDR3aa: CASSSTLNTEAFF

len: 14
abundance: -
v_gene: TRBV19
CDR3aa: CASSWDYSRGEQFF

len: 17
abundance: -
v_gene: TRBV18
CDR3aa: CASSPRGGGILYNEQFF

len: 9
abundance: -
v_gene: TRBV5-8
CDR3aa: CASSRDHVF

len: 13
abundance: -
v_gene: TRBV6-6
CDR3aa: CASSYVVDTEAFF

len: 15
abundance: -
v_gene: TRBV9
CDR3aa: CASSVGSGGQETQYF